Each of the 21 T cell receptor beta chains below was sequenced from the same sample in a study of Ad26.COV2.S vaccination and SARS-CoV-2 variants. Assay: immunoSEQ multiplex PCR; the TCRdb copy retains only in-frame clones and omits some. The sample lists about 280,000 clones, around 87% occurring once. Sample treatment: around 19 received Ad26.COV2.S at low or high dose, single or two shots; several received placebo; per-sample allocation not given. Sampling was performed 63 days after the first vaccine or placebo injection. Source: peripheral blood, taken in a trial of Ad26.COV2.S vaccine versus placebo. The source of these receptors is a person aged 18-65 years who received the Ad26.COV2.S COVID-19 vaccine or a placebo.

The rearrangement links TRBV12-5 to TRBJ2-5, with D possibly being TRBD1 or TRBD2 (6 bases each). V was cut by 0 bases and J by 5 bases, with 13 bases left in between. The germline V gene encodes CDR1 LGHNT and CDR2 FRNRAP. The CDR3 has 15 amino acids. The CDR3 loop reads CASGLVSGARETQYF. CDR3 DNA sequence: TGTGCTAGTGGTTTGGTATCGGGGGCCCGGGAGACCCAGTACTTC.

The V call is TRBV29-1, the J call TRBJ2-5; 10 bases agree with TRBD1. With V trimmed by 6 bases and J by 5 bases, 3 bases remained unmatched. Germline CDR1 SQVTM, CDR2 ANQGSEA. This CDR3 is 12 amino acids long. CDR3 in DNA: TGCAGCGTAGGACAGGGGGACGAGACCCAGTACTTC. Protein sequence: CSVGQGDETQYF.

The rearrangement joins TRBV27 to TRBJ2-2; either TRBD1 or TRBD2 may supply D (5 bases each). Germline CDR1 reads MNHEY; CDR2 reads SMNVEV (reference sequence). The CDR3 length is 17 residues. Trimming removed 7 bases from V and 6 bases from J, with 24 bases in between. The CDR3 nucleotides read TGTGCCAGCACTCTACTCAGTCGGGGCGCGAGTCCCGGGGAGCTGTTTTTT. It yields the protein CASTLLSRGASPGELFF.

The chain employs TRBV12-5 and TRBJ2-1; D remains ambiguous. The CDR3 totals 14 residues. The germline CDR1 and CDR2 sequences are LGHNT and FRNRAP. V was trimmed by 5 bases and J by 7 bases, leaving 15 bases between them. This CDR3 reads CASGPSGSVNEQFF. CDR3 nucleotide sequence: TGTGCTAGTGGTCCCTCTGGAAGCGTTAATGAGCAGTTCTTC.

The rearrangement links TRBV6-6 to TRBJ2-7, with 12 positions matching TRBD2. Trimming removed 5 bases from V and 5 bases from J; junction bases left unmatched: 13. From germline, CDR1 is MNHNY and CDR2 SVGAGI (reference sequence). The CDR3 totals 17 residues. Written as DNA, the CDR3 is TGTGCCAGCAGTCGTCGGACTAGCGGGATCGTGATACACGAGCAGTACTTC. Translating it yields CASSRRTSGIVIHEQYF.

The V gene is TRBV11-2, the J gene TRBJ2-5; no definite D call. Germline V CDR1 and CDR2: SGHAT, FQNNGV. V dropped 2 bases and J dropped 4 bases, with 8 bases sitting between them. CDR3 length equals 13 residues. CDR3 loop: CASSLSTAETQYF. The CDR3 DNA sequence: TGTGCCAGCAGCTTAAGTACAGCAGAGACCCAGTACTTC.

This chain links TRBV4-3 with TRBJ1-1; D may be TRBD1 (6 bases). Deletions cut 0 bases from V and 1 base from J, with 9 bases between. Per germline, CDR1 LGHNA and CDR2 YSLEER. The CDR3 is made up of 15 amino acids. The CDR3: CASSQEGQRNTEAFF. DNA for the CDR3: TGCGCCAGCAGCCAAGAAGGACAGAGGAACACTGAAGCTTTCTTT.

The rearrangement links TRBV10-3 to TRBJ2-2, with D perhaps TRBD1 or TRBD2 (5 bases each). Trimming shortened V by 9 bases and J by 7 bases, and 18 bases separated the two germline ends. Germline CDR1 ENHRY, CDR2 SYGVKD. The CDR3 is 14 residues long. The CDR3 region has the DNA TGTGCCATGACCTCAGGGCTCGGGGTCGGGGAGCTGTTTTTT. Translation: CAMTSGLGVGELFF.

This rearrangement joins TRBV6-2 or TRBV6-3 to TRBJ2-2, with TRBD1 matching 7 bases. The CDR3 covers 16 residues. The V gene's germline CDR1 is MNHEY and CDR2 SVGEGT. Germline trimming cut 0 bases from V and 7 bases from J; bases unmatched to any gene: 8. CDR3 protein: CASSYSARQGIGELFF. The CDR3 nucleotides are TGTGCCAGCAGTTACTCGGCGAGACAGGGTATCGGGGAGCTGTTTTTT.

The genes are TRBV5-4 and TRBJ2-1; D is unresolved. The CDR3 extends over 13 amino acids. The germline V gene encodes CDR1 SGHNT and CDR2 YYREEE (reference sequence). The V end lost 3 bases, the J end lost 8 bases, and 12 bases lay between the germline ends. The CDR3 reads CASSSYSRDEQFF. For the CDR3, the DNA is TGTGCCAGCAGCTCCTATTCCCGGGATGAGCAGTTCTTC.

The chain uses TRBV3-1 (or the pseudogene TRBV3-2) and TRBJ2-7, with D perhaps TRBD2 (5 bases). V was pared by 1 base and J by 1 base, with 8 bases between. CDR1 is LGHDT, CDR2 YNNKEL, per germline (reference sequence). This CDR3 is built from 14 residues. In DNA, the CDR3 is TGTGCCAGCAGCCAAGGTGAGGGATCCTACGAGCAGTACTTC. Its protein is CASSQGEGSYEQYF.

V usage is TRBV24-1 and J usage is TRBJ2-5, with D perhaps being TRBD1 or TRBD2 (6 bases each). Germline lookup yields CDR1 KGHDR and CDR2 SFDVKD. The CDR3 runs 13 residues. Trimming took 5 bases from V and 5 from J, leaving 11 bases between them. CDR3 amino acids: CATSGGAWETQYF. DNA of the CDR3: TGTGCCACCAGTGGGGGGGCTTGGGAGACCCAGTACTTC.

The chain has TRBV5-1 and TRBJ2-1; 9 bases agree with TRBD1. With V trimmed by 4 bases and J by 5 bases, 13 bases remained unmatched. The CDR3 spans 17 residues. The germline V gene has CDR1 SGHRS and CDR2 YFSETQ. The CDR3: CASSLSGTGSSDNEQFF. In DNA form, the CDR3 reads TGCGCCAGCAGCCTATCCGGGACAGGGAGTTCAGACAATGAGCAGTTCTTC.

This chain joins TRBV5-4 and TRBJ1-6; D uncertain. This CDR3 spans 13 amino acids. CDR1 SGHNT and CDR2 YYREEE come from the germline V gene (reference sequence). V lost 0 bases, J lost 9 bases, and 7 bases lay in between. CDR3 residues: CASSLEPGSPLHF. The CDR3 DNA sequence: TGTGCCAGCAGCTTGGAACCGGGTTCACCCCTCCACTTT.

This clone was picked up one time. CDR3 amino acids: CASRLDRNYGYTF. The CDR3, as DNA: TGTGCCAGCAGACTGGACCGAAACTATGGCTACACCTTC. The V and J genes are TRBV6-5 and TRBJ1-2; D unclear. Trimming shortened V by 6 bases and J by 2 bases, and 10 bases separated the two germline ends. The CDR3 has 13 residues. Germline V gene lookup returns CDR1 MNHEY and CDR2 SVGAGI.

V usage is TRBV27 and J usage is TRBJ1-2; 7 nucleotides match TRBD1. The CDR3 runs to 16 residues. V lost 0 bases and J lost 8; bases outside the gene matches: 12. Germline CDR1 reads MNHEY; CDR2 reads SMNVEV (reference sequence). CDR3 amino acids: CASSLSLPVPGQGYTF. For the CDR3, the DNA is TGTGCCAGCAGTTTATCCCTCCCCGTCCCGGGACAGGGCTACACCTTC.

This chain uses TRBV3-1 (or the pseudogene TRBV3-2) with TRBJ2-2; D perhaps matches TRBD2 (6 bases). The CDR3 totals 16 residues. Trimming took off 3 bases at V and 3 bases at J, with 14 bases between the two ends. The germline V gene encodes CDR1 LGHDT and CDR2 YNNKEL (reference sequence). The DNA of the CDR3 is TGTGCCAGCAGCCATTACATCCGGGACTACACCGGGGAGCTGTTTTTT. Translation gives CASSHYIRDYTGELFF.

The rearrangement links TRBV10-3 to TRBJ1-1; 7 nucleotides line up with TRBD1. Unmatched junction bases numbered 9, after V lost 7 bases and J lost 7 bases. The CDR3 extends over 13 amino acids. Germline loops: CDR1 ENHRY, CDR2 SYGVKD. DNA of the CDR3: TGTGCCATCAACTACAGGGGTGATGGTGAAGCTTTCTTT. Residues: CAINYRGDGEAFF.

The chain joins TRBV3-1 (or the pseudogene TRBV3-2) to TRBJ1-1, with D tentatively TRBD1 (5 bases). The germline V gene has CDR1 LGHDT and CDR2 YNNKEL (reference sequence). The CDR3 is 15 amino acids. Between the trimmed V and J ends, which lost 4 bases and 1 base, there was a span of 13 bases. The CDR3 DNA reads TGTGCCAGCAGCCTAAGTGGGACGGCGAACACTGAAGCTTTCTTT. The encoded protein is CASSLSGTANTEAFF.

The V gene is TRBV4-1, the J gene TRBJ1-2; D remains ambiguous. The V end lost 0 bases, the J end lost 4 bases, and 9 bases lay between the germline ends. This CDR3 comprises 14 residues. The V gene's germline CDR1 is MGHRA and CDR2 YSYEKL. CDR3: CASSQDGQSYGYTF. Here the CDR3 DNA reads TGCGCCAGCAGCCAAGATGGGCAGAGCTATGGCTACACCTTC.

The rearrangement uses TRBV5-1 and TRBJ1-4; 7 bases map to TRBD1. This CDR3 is 15 amino acids long. The trim removed 0 bases at V and 11 bases at J, leaving 10 bases unmatched. Per germline, CDR1 SGHRS and CDR2 YFSETQ. The CDR3 loop reads CASSLGQGVKEKLFF. The DNA of the CDR3 is TGCGCCAGCAGCTTGGGACAGGGTGTTAAGGAGAAACTGTTTTTT.